Listed below are T cell receptor beta chains from one sample, sequenced in a study of blood T cell repertoires in COVID-19. Method: immunoSEQ multiplex PCR; TCRdb's copy keeps in-frame clones and lacks some. The sample lists hundreds of thousands of clones; approximately 90% were seen once. The sequencing input was PBMCs or T cells enriched from blood (not recorded which). These receptors were obtained from a man younger than 40 who had recovered from COVID-19. Each CDR3 is given with its conserved first and last residue. A D gene is named only where the DNA matches it firmly. Rows may omit the clone size; those that give it use once, few, many or a size class.

TRBJ1-1 | . | TRBV11-2 | TRBD1 | TGTGCCAGCAGCTTAGCTGGACAGGGGGCTGAAGCTTTCTTT | CASSLAGQGAEAFF
TRBJ2-2 | . | TRBV7-9 | . | TGTGCCAGCAGCTCCCCAAACAGGACCACCGGGGAGCTGTTTTTT | CASSSPNRTTGELFF
TRBJ1-1 | . | TRBV7-9 | . | TGTGCCAGCAGCTTAGCTGAGACTGAAGCTTTCTTT | CASSLAETEAFF
TRBJ1-1 | . | TRBV5-1 | TRBD1 | TGCGCCAGCACCGGGACAGGGACCACTGAAGCTTTCTTT | CASTGTGTTEAFF
TRBJ1-6 | . | TRBV21-1 | . | TGTGCCAGCAGCAAATTCGCGCTAAACTATAATTCACCCCTCCACTTT | CASSKFALNYNSPLHF
TRBJ1-2 | . | TRBV7-8 | TRBD1 | TGTGCCAGCAGCCCGGGACAGGGAAACTATGGCTACACCTTC | CASSPGQGNYGYTF
TRBJ1-1 | . | TRBV2 | TRBD1 | TGTGCCAGCAGTTGGGGACAGGTAGTTGGCACTGAAGCTTTCTTT | CASSWGQVVGTEAFF
TRBJ1-5 | . | TRBV18 | . | TGTGCCAGCTCCCGGGAGTTTGGGAATCAGCCCCAGCATTTT | CASSREFGNQPQHF
TRBJ2-1 | . | TRBV4-1 | . | TGCGCCAGCAGAGCGGGTGTACTCAATGAGCAGTTCTTC | CASRAGVLNEQFF
TRBJ1-2 | . | TRBV15 | . | TGTGCCACCAGCAGAGATCAGGGGTATGGCTACACCTTC | CATSRDQGYGYTF
TRBJ2-5 | . | TRBV7-2 | TRBD2 | TGTGCCAGCAGCCCTCCTCGACTAGCGGGAGTGGAGACCCAGTACTTC | CASSPPRLAGVETQYF
TRBJ1-6 | once | TRBV2 | TRBD1 | TGTGCCAGCAGTGAAGGGGACAGGGGATCTAATTCACCCCTCCACTTT | CASSEGDRGSNSPLHF
TRBJ2-3 | . | TRBV19 | TRBD2 | TGTGCCAGTGGTTGGACTAGCGGGAGTCGCTCTAGCACAGATACGCAGTATTTT | CASGWTSGSRSSTDTQYF
TRBJ2-2 | . | TRBV25-1 | . | TGTGCCAGCAGTGAAGAGGAGATGTACACCGGGGAGCTGTTTTTT | CASSEEEMYTGELFF
TRBJ1-2 | . | TRBV6-5 | . | TGTGCCAGCAGTTACGGGGGGGAAGCTAACTATGGCTACACCTTC | CASSYGGEANYGYTF
TRBJ1-5 | . | TRBV5-4 | TRBD1 | TGTGCCAGCAGCTTTACAGGGGGCAGGAGCAATCAGCCCCAGCATTTT | CASSFTGGRSNQPQHF
TRBJ2-7 | . | TRBV24-1 | TRBD2 | TGTGCCACCAGTGATAGCGGGAGACCAGGCGAGCAGTACTTC | CATSDSGRPGEQYF
TRBJ2-2 | . | TRBV27 | TRBD2 | TGTGCCAGCAAGGCTAGCGGGGGCACCGGGGAGCTGTTTTTT | CASKASGGTGELFF
TRBJ2-7 | . | TRBV11-2 | . | TGTGCCAGCAGATCTACGACAGGTTCCTACGAGCAGTACTTC | CASRSTTGSYEQYF
TRBJ2-1 | . | TRBV15 | TRBD1 | TGTGCCACCAGCAGAGATAGGGACAGAACAAATGAGCAGTTCTTC | CATSRDRDRTNEQFF
TRBJ1-1 | once | TRBV12-3/TRBV12-4 | . | TGTGCCAGCAGTCTCGGTCCCGGGGCTTTCTTT | CASSLGPGAFF
TRBJ1-5 | . | TRBV6-5 | . | TGTGCCAGCAGTTACGGAGGGGCGGATCAGCCCCAGCATTTT | CASSYGGADQPQHF
TRBJ2-2 | . | TRBV29-1 | . | TGCAGCGTTGAAGACGGCGGGGAGCTGTTTTTT | CSVEDGGELFF
TRBJ2-5 | . | TRBV9 | . | TGTGCCAGCAGCGTTGCGGTAACCCAAGAGACCCAGTACTTC | CASSVAVTQETQYF
TRBJ1-2 | . | TRBV25-1 | . | TGTGCCAGCAGTGAGGGACTTAGGGGCTACACCTTC | CASSEGLRGYTF
TRBJ2-2 | . | TRBV30 | . | TGTGCCTGGAGCATCGGACACGGCACCGGGGAGCTGTTTTTT | CAWSIGHGTGELFF
TRBJ1-5 | . | TRBV5-8 | TRBD1 | TGTGCCAGCTCTAAACGACCACAGGGGAGGAGTCAGCCCCAGCATTTT | CASSKRPQGRSQPQHF
TRBJ1-2 | . | TRBV24-1 | . | TGTGCCACCAGTGGGGCCGATGGCTACACCTTC | CATSGADGYTF
TRBJ1-6 | . | TRBV2 | . | TGTGCCAGCAGTGTTTTCGGGGGTTCACCCCTCCACTTT | CASSVFGGSPLHF
TRBJ1-1 | once | TRBV5-1 | TRBD1 | TGCGCCAGCAGCTTGGGACAGGGAGAGACTGAAGCTTTCTTT | CASSLGQGETEAFF
TRBJ2-3 | . | TRBV10-1 | TRBD2 | TGCGCCAGCAGCTATAGCGGGAGGGCAGCAGATACGCAGTATTTT | CASSYSGRAADTQYF
TRBJ1-1 | . | TRBV5-4 | TRBD1 | TGTGCCAGCAGCCCATTTCAGGGGGTCCGAACTGAAGCTTTCTTT | CASSPFQGVRTEAFF
TRBJ2-7 | . | TRBV5-4 | . | TGTGCCAGCAGCTTGGGGGGCCAGGACTACGAGCAGTACTTC | CASSLGGQDYEQYF
TRBJ1-6 | . | TRBV19 | . | TGTGCCAGTAGTTCTCCAGGGGTGCCCCTCCACTTT | CASSSPGVPLHF
TRBJ1-5 | . | TRBV28 | TRBD1 | TGTGCCAGCAGTTTAGCGACAGGGACCAATCAGCCCCAGCATTTT | CASSLATGTNQPQHF
TRBJ1-2 | . | TRBV19 | . | TGTGCCAGTAGTCCGTCCGGGGAGGGCTATGGCTACACCTTC | CASSPSGEGYGYTF
TRBJ2-2 | . | TRBV24-1 | . | TGTGCCACCAGTGATTCGACGGGTCCGAACACCGGGGAGCTGTTTTTT | CATSDSTGPNTGELFF
TRBJ1-2 | once | TRBV4-1 | TRBD1 | TGCGCCAGCAGCCGCCCGGGACAGGGAATCCGCGGCTACACCTTC | CASSRPGQGIRGYTF
TRBJ1-6 | . | TRBV9 | . | TGTGCCAGCAGCGCCTCCTCTTCACCCCTCCACTTT | CASSASSSPLHF
TRBJ2-5 | . | TRBV9 | . | TGTGCCAGCAGCGCCCACGGACTCGGGGAGACCCAGTACTTC | CASSAHGLGETQYF
TRBJ2-7 | . | TRBV5-1 | TRBD1 | TGCGCCAGCAGCTTGGCCGGGACAGGGTACGAGCAGTACTTC | CASSLAGTGYEQYF
TRBJ1-6 | . | TRBV4-1 | . | TGCGCCAGCAGCCAAGAGAGGGATTATTCACCCCTCCACTTT | CASSQERDYSPLHF
TRBJ1-2 | . | TRBV9 | . | TGTGCCAGCAGCGAGAGCTCGTGGGCTGGCTACACCTTC | CASSESSWAGYTF
TRBJ2-4 | . | TRBV7-9 | . | TGTGCCAGCAGCTTAGGGGTGGAGGGATCCAAAAACATTCAGTACTTC | CASSLGVEGSKNIQYF
TRBJ1-5 | few | TRBV3-1/TRBV3-2 | . | TGTGCCAGCAGCCAAGTGTCCGGGAGCAATCAGCCCCAGCATTTT | CASSQVSGSNQPQHF
TRBJ2-1 | . | TRBV7-9 | . | TGTGCCAGCAGCTTAGGGGGCTTATCGTACAATGAGCAGTTCTTC | CASSLGGLSYNEQFF
TRBJ2-1 | . | TRBV5-1 | TRBD2 | TGCGCCAGCAGCTGGGGACTAGCGGGAACTTACAATGAGCAGTTCTTC | CASSWGLAGTYNEQFF
TRBJ2-1 | . | TRBV5-1 | . | TGCGCCAGCAGCTTGACTAGCCAATACAATGAGCAGTTCTTC | CASSLTSQYNEQFF
TRBJ2-1 | . | TRBV7-9 | . | TGTGCCAGCAGCTCCAGGCGCGATGAGCAGTTCTTC | CASSSRRDEQFF
TRBJ2-5 | . | TRBV19 | . | TGTGCCAGTAGTGAGGCGGCGGGGGAGACCCAGTACTTC | CASSEAAGETQYF
TRBJ1-5 | . | TRBV10-1 | . | TGCGCCAGCAGTGACCCCGGGGCCCAGCATTTT | CASSDPGAQHF
TRBJ2-2 | . | TRBV5-5 | . | TGTGCCAGCAGCTTGACGACAGGACTTACAACCGGGGAGCTGTTTTTT | CASSLTTGLTTGELFF
TRBJ1-2 | . | TRBV6-5 | TRBD1 | TGTGCCAGCAGCCCCGACAGGGGCCGGTTTCGCTACACCTTC | CASSPDRGRFRYTF
TRBJ2-1 | once | TRBV5-1 | TRBD2 | TGCGCCAGCGGACTAGCGGTCTACAATGAGCAGTTCTTC | CASGLAVYNEQFF
TRBJ2-7 | . | TRBV18 | . | TGTGCCAGCTCACCGATGACAGACTCCTACGAGCAGTACTTC | CASSPMTDSYEQYF